The 21 T cell receptor beta chains below were found in one sample sequenced in a study of blood T cells in healthy people across ages. It was with a sample-barcoded 5' primer and a J-beta primer mix that a second PCR of roughly 6 to 12 cycles was run. TCRdb processed the 5' RACE reads anew with MiXCR; each CDR3 protein has one entry. Among more than 700,000 distinct CDR3 sequences listed, about 45% were seen once. The source material was blood. All receptors come from an elderly man in good health.

This clonotype was found a few times. J is TRBJ1-4 and V is TRBV28; D not certain. The length of the CDR3 is 14 residues. Germline lookup yields CDR1 MDHEN and CDR2 SYDVKM. Trimming stripped 6 bases from V and 8 bases from J, with 16 bases between. The CDR3 DNA is TGTGCCAGCAGCTCCTTCCGAGGCAGCGAAAAACTGTTTTTT. This translates into CASSSFRGSEKLFF.

The rearrangement uses TRBV7-2 and TRBJ1-4, with 9 nucleotides matching TRBD1. This CDR3 region has 14 residues. CDR1 and CDR2 from the germline V gene are SGHTA and FQGNSA. Losses at the gene ends were 3 bases for V and 7 bases for J; bases not matched to a gene: 3. CDR3 sequence reads: CASSLGQGSEKLFF. CDR3 in DNA: TGTGCCAGCAGCTTGGGACAGGGAAGTGAAAAACTGTTTTTT.

The table lists this clonotype with a count of one. A much more abundant neighbour one base away suggests this may be a read error. The chain couples TRBV7-3 to TRBJ2-5, with D perhaps matching TRBD1 (7 bases). The CDR3 sequence is 13 residues long. Germline lookup yields CDR1 SGHTA and CDR2 FQGTGA. In nucleotides, the CDR3 is TGTGTCAGCAGCCCAGGGGGGAGAGAGACCCAGTACTTC. This translates into CVSSPGGRETQYF.

The rearrangement links TRBV20-1 to TRBJ2-5; 9 bases match TRBD2. Matching the DNA end better, TRBJ2-7 makes the J call doubtful. The CDR3 spans 15 residues. Germline-derived CDR1 and CDR2 are DFQATT and SNEGSKA (reference sequence). Written as DNA, the CDR3 is TGCAGTGCTAGAGTGAGCCCCGGGACTAGCAACGAGCAGTACTTC. Protein: CSARVSPGTSNEQYF.

J is TRBJ2-7 and V is TRBV6-2 or TRBV6-3, with D possibly matching TRBD2 (5 bases). Germline CDR1 is MNHEY and CDR2 is SVGEGT. The CDR3 has 13 amino acids. The V end was cut by 4 bases, the J end by 7 bases, with 14 bases between. The CDR3 sequence is CASSSTGRAEQYF. The CDR3 nucleotides are TGTGCCAGCAGTTCGACTGGGCGGGCGGAGCAGTACTTC.

The chain combines TRBV20-1 with TRBJ2-7, with D tentatively TRBD2 (5 bases). CDR1 DFQATT and CDR2 SNEGSKA come from the germline V gene (reference sequence). This CDR3 has 15 residues. V dropped 4 bases and J dropped 0 bases, with 16 bases sitting between them. The CDR3 is CSAKTGRASSYEQYF. The DNA of the CDR3 is TGCAGTGCTAAGACGGGAAGAGCCTCCTCCTACGAGCAGTACTTC.

The J gene is TRBJ2-7, the V gene TRBV11-3; no clear D. The V end lost 3 bases, the J end lost 6 bases, and 18 bases lay between the germline ends. This CDR3 contains 15 residues. The V gene's germline CDR1 is SGHNT and CDR2 YENEEA. The CDR3 DNA sequence: TGTGCCAGCAGCTTCAGTGATCTGGGATTGGCCGAGCAGTACTTC. As protein: CASSFSDLGLAEQYF.

Details on this clonotype: One end of the junction is discordant with germline, which a read error may explain. The chain has TRBV5-1 and TRBJ2-7; 9 bases line up with TRBD1. Per germline, CDR1 SGHRS and CDR2 YFSETQ. There are 15 residues in the CDR3. In DNA form, the CDR3 reads TGCGCCAGCACGCCCGGGACAGGGATATCCTACGAGCAGAACTTC. Translation: CASTPGTGISYEQNF.

This rearrangement joins TRBV28 to TRBJ1-1, with D uncertain. CDR1 MDHEN and CDR2 SYDVKM come from the germline V gene. Trimming removed 7 bases at V and 0 bases at J, with 15 bases between. The CDR3 is 15 residues long. The CDR3 region is CASIPAPPLNTEAFF. Written as DNA, the CDR3 is TGTGCCAGCATTCCCGCACCCCCACTGAACACTGAAGCTTTCTTT.

The chain joins TRBV28 to TRBJ2-7; 9 nucleotides agree with TRBD1. The CDR3 has 15 residues. The J segment lost 5 bases and the V segment lost 5 bases, leaving 10 bases of the junction unmatched. Germline V gene sequence: CDR1 MDHEN, CDR2 SYDVKM. In DNA, the CDR3 is TGTGCCAGCAGTGACCCTGGACAGGGGAGCCACGAGCAGTACTTC. Protein sequence: CASSDPGQGSHEQYF.

This clonotype was seen only a few times. This sequence joins TRBV5-1 and TRBJ2-1; the D is unclear. The length of the CDR3 is 13 residues. The V gene's germline CDR1 is SGHRS and CDR2 YFSETQ. V lost 0 bases and J 5 bases, leaving 6 bases between the germline ends. CDR3 nucleotides: TGCGCCAGCAGCTTGGCAGGAAACAATGAGCAGTTCTTC. It encodes CASSLAGNNEQFF.

Comment on this clonotype: A much larger clone sits a single nucleotide away, making a read error possible. V and J are TRBV5-1 and TRBJ2-1; 8 bases map to TRBD2. The germline V gene encodes CDR1 SGHRS and CDR2 YFSETQ. There are 15 residues in the CDR3. The CDR3 loop is CTSSFSGSPYNEQFF. Written as DNA, the CDR3 is TGCACCAGCAGCTTCAGCGGGAGCCCCTACAATGAGCAGTTCTTC.

V usage is TRBV5-1 and J usage is TRBJ1-1; no definite D call. Trimming cost V 4 bases and J 0 bases, with 13 bases left between them. The CDR3 has 15 residues. Germline loops: CDR1 SGHRS, CDR2 YFSETQ. The CDR3 DNA sequence: TGCGCCAGCAGCCAGGAGGGATACATGAACACTGAAGCTTTCTTT. It codes for CASSQEGYMNTEAFF.

The table lists this clonotype with a few counts. This rearrangement joins TRBV20-1 to TRBJ2-1, with TRBD2 identical over 8 bases. The J segment lost 7 bases and the V segment lost 0 bases, leaving 17 bases of the junction unmatched. The CDR3 has 18 amino acids. In germline, CDR1 is DFQATT, CDR2 SNEGSKA (reference sequence). The CDR3 spells CSARDSGTGGVVLNEQFF. Here the CDR3 DNA reads TGCAGTGCTAGAGACTCCGGGACGGGGGGGGTTGTTTTAAATGAGCAGTTCTTC.

This chain links TRBV7-3 with TRBJ2-2, with a possible D match to TRBD1 (6 bases). This CDR3 is built from 16 residues. V gave up 5 bases and J gave up 0 bases, with 13 bases separating them. CDR1 and CDR2 from the germline V gene are SGHTA and FQGTGA. This chain's CDR3 is CASSGRGRPNTGELFF. The CDR3 bases are TGTGCCAGCAGCGGCAGGGGACGCCCGAACACCGGGGAGCTGTTTTTT.

Comment on this clonotype: Germline is not matched at one junction end, which may reflect a read error. V gene TRBV7-2 combines with J gene TRBJ2-7, with a possible D match to TRBD1 (6 bases). The CDR3 has 11 amino acids. Germline CDR1 is SGHTA and CDR2 is FQGNSA. This CDR3 reads CASSETGRQYF. The CDR3 nucleotides are TGTGCTAGCAGCGAAACAGGGCGGCAGTACTTC. The whole variable domain, remainder taken from reference TRBV7-2 and TRBJ2-7, is GAGVSQSPSNKVTEKGKDVELRCDPISGHTALYWYRQSLGQGLEFLIYFQGNSAPDKSGLPSDRFSAERTGGSVSTLTIQRTQQEDSAVYLCASSETGRQYFGPGTRLTVT.

This chain links TRBV6-2 or TRBV6-3 with TRBJ2-7; 7 bases fit TRBD2. After removal of 4 bases from V and 7 bases from J, the junction contained 13 bases not matched to a gene. The germline V gene encodes CDR1 MNHEY and CDR2 SVGEGT. The CDR3 spans 15 residues. CDR3 nucleotide sequence: TGTGCCAGCAGTTTAGAAGCGAGGGACTACAATGAGCAGTACTTC. Protein product: CASSLEARDYNEQYF.

This chain connects TRBV14 to TRBJ2-1, with 8 bases fitting TRBD2. The trim removed 7 bases at V and 13 bases at J, leaving 21 bases unmatched. CDR1 is SGHDN and CDR2 is FVKESK in the germline V gene. The CDR3 loop spans 16 amino acids. Written as DNA, the CDR3 is TGTGCCAGCACGGCCGGGGAAGCGGGAGTAACGGAGACCCAGTTCTTC. As protein: CASTAGEAGVTETQFF.

This clonotype was counted a single time. The chain uses TRBV5-1 and TRBJ2-1; D tentatively reads TRBD1 or TRBD2 (5 bases each). This CDR3 region has 14 residues. CDR1 is SGHRS and CDR2 is YFSETQ in the germline V gene. V lost 4 bases and J 10 bases, leaving 18 bases between the germline ends. CDR3 protein: CASSPQRSRDEQFF. CDR3 DNA sequence: TGCGCCAGCAGCCCTCAACGAAGTCGGGACGAGCAGTTCTTC.

This clonotype was counted between two and nine times. The J gene is TRBJ2-4, the V gene TRBV23-1; weak D call: TRBD1 (5 bases). TRBV23-1 is recorded as an ORF, its role being uncertain. V lost 6 bases to trimming and J lost 3 bases, with 21 bases between them. This CDR3 contains 17 residues. The CDR3 protein is CASSPRVGRSYKNIQYF. The DNA for the CDR3 is TGCGCCAGCAGCCCACGGGTGGGGCGATCCTACAAAAACATTCAGTACTTC.

V usage is TRBV20-1 and J usage is TRBJ2-2; 10 bases fit TRBD2. Germline trimming cut 1 base from V and 2 bases from J; bases unmatched to any gene: 1. Germline V gene sequence: CDR1 DFQATT, CDR2 SNEGSKA (reference sequence). The CDR3 runs to 15 residues. DNA for the CDR3: TGCAGTGCTAGAGGGACTAGCGGCAACACCGGGGAGCTGTTTTTT. Protein sequence: CSARGTSGNTGELFF.